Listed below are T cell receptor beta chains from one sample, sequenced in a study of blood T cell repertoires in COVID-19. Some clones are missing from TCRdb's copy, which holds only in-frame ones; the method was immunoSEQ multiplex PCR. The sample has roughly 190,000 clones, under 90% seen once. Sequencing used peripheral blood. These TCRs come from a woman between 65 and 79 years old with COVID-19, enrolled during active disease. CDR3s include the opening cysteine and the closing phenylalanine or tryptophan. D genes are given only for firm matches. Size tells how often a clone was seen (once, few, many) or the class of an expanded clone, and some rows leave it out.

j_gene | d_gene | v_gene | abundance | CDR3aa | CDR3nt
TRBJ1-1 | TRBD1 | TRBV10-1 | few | CASSDRGQGGEAFF | TGCGCCAGCAGTGATAGAGGACAGGGTGGTGAAGCTTTCTTT
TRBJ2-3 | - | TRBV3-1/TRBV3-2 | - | CASSHGTDTQYF | TGTGCCAGCAGCCACGGCACAGATACGCAGTATTTT
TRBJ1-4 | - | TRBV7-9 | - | CASSLTGEWREKLFF | TGTGCCAGCAGCTTGACGGGGGAGTGGCGGGAAAAACTGTTTTTT
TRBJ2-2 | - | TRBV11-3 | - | CASSLTFAGELFF | TGTGCCAGCAGCCTCACTTTCGCCGGGGAGCTGTTTTTT
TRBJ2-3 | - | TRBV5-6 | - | CASSLVVGRPTDTQYF | TGTGCCAGCAGCTTGGTAGTGGGCCGCCCCACAGATACGCAGTATTTT
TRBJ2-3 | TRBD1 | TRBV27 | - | CASARDRYTDTQYF | TGTGCCAGCGCCCGGGACAGATACACAGATACGCAGTATTTT
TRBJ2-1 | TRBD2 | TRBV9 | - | CASSPGTSGGNEQFF | TGTGCCAGCAGCCCGGGGACTAGCGGGGGGAATGAGCAGTTCTTC
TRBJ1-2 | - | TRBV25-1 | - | CASNGGWGYTF | TGTGCCAGCAACGGGGGGTGGGGCTACACCTTC
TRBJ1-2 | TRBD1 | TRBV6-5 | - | CAGGQTLKGYGYTF | TGTGCCGGGGGACAGACCCTAAAGGGCTATGGCTACACCTTC
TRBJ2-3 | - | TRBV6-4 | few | CASSESQTDTQYF | TGTGCCAGCAGTGAGTCCCAGACAGATACGCAGTATTTT
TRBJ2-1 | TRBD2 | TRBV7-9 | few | CASTGTSGGNEQFF | TGTGCCAGCACCGGGACTAGCGGGGGAAATGAGCAGTTCTTC
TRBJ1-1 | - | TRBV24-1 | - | CATSEYGEAFF | TGTGCCACCAGTGAGTACGGTGAAGCTTTCTTT
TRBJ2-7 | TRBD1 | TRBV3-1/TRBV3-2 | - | CASTGTGTRYEQYF | TGTGCCAGCACCGGGACAGGGACCAGATACGAGCAGTACTTC
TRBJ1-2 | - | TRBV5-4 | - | CASSLDIGEGYTF | TGTGCCAGCAGCTTGGATATAGGGGAAGGCTACACCTTC
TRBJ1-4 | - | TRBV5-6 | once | CASSFDRSSGELFF | TGTGCCAGCAGCTTCGACAGGTCCTCTGGTGAACTGTTTTTT
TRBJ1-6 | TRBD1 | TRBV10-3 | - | CAISEQGTYNSPLHF | TGTGCCATCAGTGAACAGGGGACGTATAATTCACCCCTCCACTTT
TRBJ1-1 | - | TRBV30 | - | CAWSEWRNTEAFF | TGTGCCTGGAGTGAATGGAGGAACACTGAAGCTTTCTTT
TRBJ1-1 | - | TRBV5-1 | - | CASSLGTAGTEAFF | TGCGCCAGCAGCTTGGGGACCGCGGGCACTGAAGCTTTCTTT
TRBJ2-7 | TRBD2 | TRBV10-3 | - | CAIRDSSGRGSVDQYF | TGTGCCATCAGGGACTCTAGCGGGAGGGGCTCTGTGGATCAGTACTTC
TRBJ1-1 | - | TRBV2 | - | CASTANGGTEAFF | TGTGCCAGCACCGCAAACGGGGGCACTGAAGCTTTCTTT
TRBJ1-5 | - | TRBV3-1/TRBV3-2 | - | CASSRTAGPNQPQHF | TGTGCCAGCAGCCGAACAGCCGGCCCCAATCAGCCCCAGCATTTT
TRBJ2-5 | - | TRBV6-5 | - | CASWRLVAQETQYF | TGTGCCAGCTGGAGGCTAGTAGCTCAAGAGACCCAGTACTTC
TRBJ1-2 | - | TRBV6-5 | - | CASSYLSQGGYTF | TGTGCCAGCAGTTACCTTAGTCAGGGTGGCTACACCTTC
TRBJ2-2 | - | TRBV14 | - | CASGTTGKAGELFF | TGTGCCAGCGGGACTACAGGGAAGGCCGGGGAGCTGTTTTTT
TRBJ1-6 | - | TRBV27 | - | CASSLGGNYNSPLHF | TGTGCCAGCAGTTTGGGAGGGAATTATAATTCACCCCTCCACTTT
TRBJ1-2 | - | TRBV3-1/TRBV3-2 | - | CASSQDPGRGYTF | TGTGCCAGCAGCCAAGATCCTGGGAGGGGCTACACCTTC
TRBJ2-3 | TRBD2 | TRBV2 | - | CASRWTSGYTDTQYF | TGTGCCAGCAGATGGACTAGCGGTTACACAGATACGCAGTATTTT
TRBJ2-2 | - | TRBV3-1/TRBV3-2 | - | CASSPLVRTGELFF | TGTGCCAGCAGCCCCCTGGTACGGACCGGGGAGCTGTTTTTT
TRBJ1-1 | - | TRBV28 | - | CASSLYGGFGTEAFF | TGTGCCAGCAGTTTATATGGGGGCTTCGGCACTGAAGCTTTCTTT
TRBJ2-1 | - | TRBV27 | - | CASSLNFRAYNEQFF | TGTGCCAGCAGTTTAAACTTCCGAGCGTACAATGAGCAGTTCTTC
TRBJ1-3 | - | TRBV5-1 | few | CASSQQGSGNTIYF | TGCGCCAGCAGCCAGCAGGGGTCTGGAAACACCATATATTTT
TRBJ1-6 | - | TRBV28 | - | CASSPGGRSPLHF | TGTGCCAGCAGCCCGGGGGGTAGGTCACCCCTCCACTTT
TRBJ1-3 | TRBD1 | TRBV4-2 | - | CASSQRNTGVGNTIYF | TGTGCCAGCAGCCAAAGAAACACAGGGGTTGGAAACACCATATATTTT
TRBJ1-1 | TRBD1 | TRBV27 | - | CASSLRTGSEAFF | TGTGCCAGCAGTTTAAGGACAGGGTCTGAAGCTTTCTTT
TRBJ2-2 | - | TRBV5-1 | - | CASSQQGGDTGELFF | TGCGCCAGCAGCCAGCAGGGTGGGGACACCGGGGAGCTGTTTTTT
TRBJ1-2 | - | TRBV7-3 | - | CASSLNADLPNYGYTF | TGTGCCAGCAGCTTAAATGCAGATCTTCCTAACTATGGCTACACCTTC
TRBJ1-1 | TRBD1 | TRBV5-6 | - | CASSLIRGTGEQRNTEAFF | TGTGCCAGCAGCTTGATTAGAGGGACAGGGGAGCAGAGGAACACTGAAGCTTTCTTT
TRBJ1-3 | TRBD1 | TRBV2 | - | CASSAQGRNTIYF | TGTGCCAGCAGTGCACAGGGGAGAAACACCATATATTTT
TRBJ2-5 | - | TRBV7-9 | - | CASSLSGGETQYF | TGTGCCAGCAGCTTAAGTGGCGGGGAGACCCAGTACTTC
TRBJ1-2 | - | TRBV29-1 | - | CSVEDRAYGYTF | TGCAGCGTTGAGGACAGAGCCTATGGCTACACCTTC
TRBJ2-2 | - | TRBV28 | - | CASKIAVQGRTGELFF | TGTGCCAGCAAAATAGCGGTACAGGGGCGGACCGGGGAGCTGTTTTTT
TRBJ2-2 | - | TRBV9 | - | CASSVGSQGVGELFF | TGTGCCAGCAGCGTAGGTTCACAGGGAGTCGGGGAGCTGTTTTTT
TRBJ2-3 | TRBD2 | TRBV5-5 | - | CASSGDGIAGGTTDTQYF | TGTGCCAGCAGCGGAGATGGTATAGCGGGGGGGACCACAGATACGCAGTATTTT
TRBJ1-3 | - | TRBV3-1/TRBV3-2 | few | CASSQAGNTIYF | TGTGCCAGCAGCCAAGCAGGAAACACCATATATTTT
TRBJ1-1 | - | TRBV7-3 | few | CASSHFSGPTEAFF | TGTGCCAGCAGCCATTTTTCAGGGCCCACTGAAGCTTTCTTT
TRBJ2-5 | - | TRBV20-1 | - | CSASFPGTQETQYF | TGCAGTGCTAGTTTCCCTGGGACTCAAGAGACCCAGTACTTC
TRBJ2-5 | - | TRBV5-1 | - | CASRGREETQYF | TGCGCCAGCAGGGGGCGCGAAGAGACCCAGTACTTC
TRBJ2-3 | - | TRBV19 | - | CASSIDGSGTQYF | TGTGCCAGTAGTATAGATGGGAGCGGTACGCAGTATTTT
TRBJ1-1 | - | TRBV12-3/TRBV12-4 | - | CASSENRAEAFF | TGTGCCAGCAGTGAAAACAGGGCTGAAGCTTTCTTT
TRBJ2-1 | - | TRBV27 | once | CASKGGGVDEQFF | TGTGCCAGCAAAGGGGGGGGTGTCGATGAGCAGTTCTTC
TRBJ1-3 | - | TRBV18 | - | CASSPPAGAIGNTIYF | TGTGCCAGCTCACCCCCGGCGGGGGCGATTGGAAACACCATATATTTT
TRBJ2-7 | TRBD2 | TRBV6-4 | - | CARTSGYEQYF | TGTGCCAGGACTAGCGGCTACGAGCAGTACTTC
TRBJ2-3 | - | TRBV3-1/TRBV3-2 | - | CASSRQITSLSTDTQYF | TGTGCCAGCAGCCGTCAAATTACTAGTCTGAGCACAGATACGCAGTATTTT
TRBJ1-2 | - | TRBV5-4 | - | CASSAQGFGYTF | TGTGCCAGCAGCGCACAGGGATTTGGCTACACCTTC